The rows below give T cell receptor beta chains drawn from one sample of a study of T cell responses to AZD1222 COVID-19 vaccine. This table comes from immunoSEQ multiplex PCR, and its TCRdb copy is limited to in-frame clones, with some not included. The table has around 140,000 clones, more than 70% seen once. Source: peripheral blood, taken 28 days after the second AZD1222 dose. The source is an adult who received the AZD1222 COVID-19 vaccine. Each CDR3 is given with its conserved first and last residue. D genes are given only for firm matches. The size of a clone is reported for some rows only, either as once, few or many, or as a class for expanded clones.

V gene	clone size	J gene	D gene	CDR3 protein	CDR3 DNA
TRBV7-8	-	TRBJ1-5	TRBD1	CASSSRRDRYQPQHF	TGTGCCAGCAGCTCAAGGCGGGACAGATATCAGCCCCAGCATTTT
TRBV3-1/TRBV3-2	-	TRBJ2-5	-	CASSHHNREGETQYF	TGTGCCAGCAGCCATCATAACAGGGAAGGAGAGACCCAGTACTTC
TRBV5-1	-	TRBJ2-2	TRBD2	CASSSWTSGSGELFF	TGCGCCAGCAGCTCCTGGACTAGCGGGAGCGGGGAGCTGTTTTTT
TRBV19	-	TRBJ2-7	-	CASSIQGSNYEQYF	TGTGCCAGTAGTATACAGGGGTCGAATTACGAGCAGTACTTC
TRBV4-3	-	TRBJ1-6	-	CASSLKNSPLHF	TGCGCCAGCAGCCTAAAAAATTCACCCCTCCACTTT
TRBV27	-	TRBJ1-6	TRBD1	CASSSTGGEYSPLHF	TGTGCCAGCAGCTCGACAGGGGGCGAGTATTCACCCCTCCACTTT
TRBV18	-	TRBJ1-3	-	CASSPLTGRPSGNTIYF	TGTGCCAGCTCACCCCTGACAGGAAGACCCTCTGGAAACACCATATATTTT
TRBV7-9	-	TRBJ2-4	-	CASTFGASNIQYF	TGTGCCAGCACTTTCGGGGCTAGCAACATTCAGTACTTC
TRBV7-8	-	TRBJ2-7	TRBD2	CASSPWTSVDSYEQYF	TGTGCCAGCAGCCCATGGACTAGCGTAGACTCCTACGAGCAGTACTTC
TRBV19	-	TRBJ2-1	-	CASSSLAWSSYNEQFF	TGTGCCAGTAGTAGTCTTGCGTGGAGCTCCTACAATGAGCAGTTCTTC
TRBV4-1	-	TRBJ2-2	TRBD2	CASSSTRGLVYTGELFF	TGCGCCAGCAGCTCTACACGGGGACTAGTGTACACCGGGGAGCTGTTTTTT
TRBV12-5	-	TRBJ2-3	-	CASGLTSTDTQYF	TGTGCTAGTGGCCTAACATCAACAGATACGCAGTATTTT
TRBV29-1	-	TRBJ2-5	TRBD2	CSVGGLAGFQETQYF	TGCAGCGTGGGGGGCCTAGCGGGTTTCCAAGAGACCCAGTACTTC
TRBV7-9	-	TRBJ1-2	-	CASSPGQTNYGYTF	TGTGCCAGCAGCCCTGGACAGACTAACTATGGCTACACCTTC
TRBV21-1	-	TRBJ2-5	-	CASSKAGRSQETQYF	TGTGCCAGCAGCAAAGCGGGCAGATCCCAAGAGACCCAGTACTTC
TRBV11-2	-	TRBJ2-7	-	CASSLGTGGGEQYF	TGTGCCAGCAGCTTAGGAACGGGTGGCGGCGAGCAGTACTTC
TRBV9	once	TRBJ1-2	TRBD1	CASSVEQGNYGYTF	TGTGCCAGCAGCGTAGAACAGGGGAACTATGGCTACACCTTC
TRBV7-2	-	TRBJ2-1	TRBD2	CASSPQGGSGRLSHNEQFF	TGTGCCAGCAGCCCCCAGGGAGGTAGCGGGAGGTTGAGCCACAATGAGCAGTTCTTC
TRBV9	-	TRBJ1-2	-	CASSVVEGIGGYTF	TGTGCCAGCAGCGTAGTCGAGGGGATTGGTGGCTACACCTTC
TRBV12-3/TRBV12-4	-	TRBJ1-4	-	CASSGRSNEKLFF	TGTGCCAGCAGTGGCAGGTCTAATGAAAAACTGTTTTTT
TRBV19	-	TRBJ1-5	-	CASSMGWRSNQPQHF	TGTGCCAGTAGTATGGGGTGGCGTAGCAATCAGCCCCAGCATTTT
TRBV11-2	-	TRBJ2-2	-	CASSLVGGNTGELFF	TGTGCCAGCAGCTTAGTTGGCGGGAACACCGGGGAGCTGTTTTTT
TRBV19	-	TRBJ2-1	TRBD1	CASSTPDRGQFF	TGTGCCAGTAGTACCCCAGACAGGGGGCAGTTCTTC
TRBV5-6	-	TRBJ1-1	-	CASSLWGAATEAFF	TGTGCCAGCAGCTTGTGGGGGGCGGCGACTGAAGCTTTCTTT
TRBV6-2/TRBV6-3	-	TRBJ1-1	-	CASSLGPGTGNTEAFF	TGTGCCAGCAGTTTAGGTCCCGGGACGGGGAACACTGAAGCTTTCTTT
TRBV4-1	-	TRBJ1-2	TRBD1	CASSLAGTGAGHGYTF	TGCGCCAGCAGCCTTGCCGGGACAGGCGCGGGTCATGGCTACACCTTC
TRBV6-2/TRBV6-3	-	TRBJ2-6	-	CASSLQGFSLSGANVLTF	TGTGCCAGCAGTCTCCAGGGCTTCTCTCTCTCTGGGGCCAACGTCCTGACTTTC
TRBV5-1	-	TRBJ2-1	TRBD1	CASRDRRNNEQFF	TGCGCCTCTAGGGACAGGAGAAACAATGAGCAGTTCTTC
TRBV28	-	TRBJ2-1	TRBD2	CASSRSGTRKPYNEQFF	TGTGCCAGCAGCCGTAGCGGGACTAGAAAACCCTACAATGAGCAGTTCTTC
TRBV7-2	few	TRBJ2-7	TRBD2	CASSLVSGREYEQYF	TGTGCCAGCAGCTTAGTAAGCGGGAGAGAGTACGAGCAGTACTTC
TRBV5-1	-	TRBJ1-3	-	CASSLAGVSGNTIYF	TGCGCCAGCAGCTTGGCGGGGGTCAGTGGAAACACCATATATTTT
TRBV5-1	-	TRBJ1-1	-	CASSLNRENTEAFF	TGCGCCAGCAGCTTGAACAGGGAGAACACTGAAGCTTTCTTT
TRBV30	few	TRBJ1-2	-	CAWRSNYGYTF	TGTGCCTGGAGGTCTAACTATGGCTACACCTTC
TRBV7-9	-	TRBJ2-2	-	CASSLDLNTGELFF	TGTGCCAGCAGCTTAGATCTGAACACCGGGGAGCTGTTTTTT
TRBV12-3/TRBV12-4	-	TRBJ1-6	-	CATSVGYNSPLHF	TGTGCCACCAGCGTCGGGTACAATTCACCCCTCCACTTT
TRBV29-1	-	TRBJ2-5	-	CSVAGQGKETQYF	TGCAGCGTGGCTGGGCAGGGGAAAGAGACCCAGTACTTC
TRBV4-2	-	TRBJ2-5	-	CASSQGAQETQYF	TGTGCCAGCAGCCAAGGGGCGCAAGAGACCCAGTACTTC
TRBV27	-	TRBJ2-1	TRBD2	CASSSPRRAGVWGEQFF	TGTGCCAGCAGTTCCCCCCGGAGAGCGGGAGTCTGGGGTGAGCAGTTCTTC
TRBV9	-	TRBJ1-1	-	CASSVETGGNTEAFF	TGTGCCAGCAGCGTAGAAACAGGAGGGAACACTGAAGCTTTCTTT
TRBV12-5	-	TRBJ1-4	-	CASGPGQGEKLFF	TGTGCTAGTGGTCCAGGCCAGGGTGAAAAACTGTTTTTT
TRBV28	-	TRBJ2-5	TRBD2	CASSLGLELATQYF	TGTGCCAGCAGTTTAGGACTAGAACTGGCGACCCAGTACTTC
TRBV4-1	-	TRBJ1-1	-	CASSQDPGRNTEAFF	TGCGCCAGCAGCCAAGATCCGGGGAGAAACACTGAAGCTTTCTTT
TRBV5-1	few	TRBJ1-1	-	CASSLDPNTEAFF	TGCGCCAGCAGCTTGGATCCCAACACTGAAGCTTTCTTT
TRBV28	-	TRBJ2-7	-	CASTSLSMNSFYEQYF	TGTGCCAGCACTAGCCTTTCAATGAATTCCTTCTACGAGCAGTACTTC
TRBV6-2/TRBV6-3	-	TRBJ2-2	TRBD1	CASSLRQGQVPGELFF	TGTGCCAGCAGTTTAAGACAGGGCCAGGTACCCGGGGAGCTGTTTTTT
TRBV28	-	TRBJ1-2	TRBD1	CASSLGGTGVYGYTF	TGTGCCAGCAGTTTAGGTGGGACAGGGGTCTATGGCTACACCTTC
TRBV28	-	TRBJ1-1	TRBD1	CASSLTTGQGNTEAFF	TGTGCCAGCAGTTTGACAACGGGACAGGGCAACACTGAAGCTTTCTTT
TRBV18	-	TRBJ2-7	TRBD1	CASSPSRDRGYEQYF	TGTGCCAGCTCACCATCCCGGGACAGGGGTTACGAGCAGTACTTC
TRBV7-9	-	TRBJ2-7	-	CASSRRGSSDEQYF	TGTGCCAGCAGCCGTCGAGGGAGTAGTGACGAGCAGTACTTC
TRBV7-2	-	TRBJ2-3	TRBD2	CASSLAGVAGARTDTQYF	TGTGCCAGCAGCTTAGCGGGAGTAGCGGGAGCCCGCACAGATACGCAGTATTTT
TRBV5-1	once	TRBJ2-3	TRBD2	CASSLGVAGSDTQYF	TGCGCCAGCAGCTTGGGGGTAGCGGGGTCAGATACGCAGTATTTT
TRBV14	-	TRBJ1-2	-	CASSQESVNYGYTF	TGTGCCAGCAGCCAAGAATCGGTTAACTATGGCTACACCTTC
TRBV25-1	-	TRBJ1-6	TRBD1	CASSEVDRDNSPLHF	TGTGCCAGCAGTGAGGTTGACAGGGATAATTCACCCCTCCACTTT
TRBV2	-	TRBJ2-3	-	CASRSLADWDTQYF	TGTGCCTCCAGGTCCCTCGCAGATTGGGATACGCAGTATTTT